This TCR beta chain was captured by sequencing in a study of monozygotic twins with inflammatory bowel disease. In preparing each TCR library, 3500 ng of total RNA was used. TCRdb re-called the 5' RACE reads, yielding one record per CDR3 amino acid sequence without DNA. This sample's table has approximately 100,000 distinct CDR3 sequences. About this clonotype: Its specificity is unknown.

The CDR3 is 13 residues long. The V gene's germline CDR1 is DFQATT and CDR2 SNEGSKA (reference sequence). General study results and limits: IBD patients exhibited fewer clonotypes shared with other individuals than healthy twins, particularly with disease activity.

Every single donor had a 2.5 ml blood sample drawn. Unsorted whole blood yielded the total RNA, with T cells left unselected. The origin of this receptor is a human donor with ulcerative colitis or Crohn's disease, or a healthy co-twin of an affected twin (not recorded which). The rearrangement uses TRBV20-1 and TRBJ2-7; TCRdb gives TRBD1 as the D gene, but with no DNA this cannot be confirmed. Sequenced material: blood. The CDR3 loop reads CSARGTSVGEQYF.